This T cell receptor beta chain was identified in a study of regulatory T cells in long-lasting Graves disease (dated by TCRdb to about 2021). For the study in its entirety: Antithyroid drugs had been taken for less than 3 months by newly diagnosed Graves' disease patients. A total of about 35 samples underwent TCR sequencing, from roughly 13 patients with persistent Graves' disease and some 20 patients with newly diagnosed Graves' disease. Patients with persistent Graves' disease were compared with patients with newly diagnosed Graves' disease using TCR sequencing and RNA sequencing of peripheral blood. The study took place in China and was registered as a clinical trial.

The paper's findings and limits, for the study overall: As a limitation, the authors acknowledged that the small sample size may reduce accuracy. Sequencing and analysis were limited to the TCR beta chain. A larger number of public clonotypes was shared among persistent patients (fewer than 3,000) than among newly diagnosed patients (about 990). Persistent disease showed preferential use of TRBV28, TRBJ1-2 and TRBJ2-5, whereas newly diagnosed disease favored TRBV20-1 and TRBJ2-1. Compared with newly diagnosed patients, persistent Graves' disease patients had lower TCR Shannon entropy and fewer highly expanded clones, which suggests clonal expansion. Because the primary lesion, thyroid tissue, could not be accessed, the study looked at peripheral blood alone.

This clonotype was detected only a few times. Its antigen is currently not known. No much larger clonotype is one base removed from it; base qualities were not supplied. The time point label, read with the paper, signifies: newly diagnosed GD, antithyroid drugs for less than 3 months. RNA was extracted from PBMCs in TRIzol for both TCR sequencing and RNA sequencing. Graves' disease was diagnosed according to American Thyroid Association guidelines. Recruitment of patients was carried out at an endocrinology department in Xi'an, China. From each patient, approximately 9.9 milliliters of peripheral blood was collected into an EDTA anticoagulant tube. PBMCs were isolated by Ficoll Paque Plus density gradient separation without further T cell sorting. An Agilent 2100 Bioanalyzer and agarose gel were used to check RNA quality, while a NanoDrop 2000 measured RNA concentration. The library was obtained by multiplex PCR. The instrument given in TCRdb is Illumina HiSeq 4000. CDR3 regions were amplified by Arm-PCR with iRepertoire HTBI primers to construct TCR beta libraries. PCR products were gel purified before sequencing. Per the original workflow: Gene usage analysis of CDR3 amino acid clonotypes used the 60 to 80 TRBV and some 15 TRBJ segments found across samples. COPE and FqMerger were used to merge filtered high-quality paired reads into contigs. BLAST was used to align contigs to IMGT TRBV, TRBD and TRBJ reference genes, with CDR3 defined following IMGT. Clonotypes above 0.1% frequency were classified as highly expanded clones. Shannon entropy served as the measure of repertoire diversity, while the Gini coefficient captured V-J evenness. A clonotype was considered public if more than one individual shared it. The public reads were reprocessed in TCRdb via fastp at Q25 and MiXCR, keeping in-frame beta chains. CDR3 protein duplicates are merged, each entry listing the most common genes and DNA. V and J calls and clone size were set by TCRdb, not the authors. This sample lists roughly 380,000 distinct CDR3 sequences; about a sixth were detected once. 30% of the sample lies in the top ten.

At the junction V is shortened by 3 bases and J by 3 bases, with 11 bases in between. For CDR1 and CDR2, the germline V gene lists MGHDK and SYGVNS. The CDR3 measures 14 amino acids from cysteine to phenylalanine. The sequence is cut down to CDR3 DNA, 42 bases in frame from base 1. The same sample was also used in a study of T cells in Graves' hyperthyroidism and ophthalmopathy. According to the second study: Graves' hyperthyroidism was defined as stable when no progression to ophthalmopathy occurred over 18 months of follow-up. Hyperthyroidism patients were aged 18 to 65 years and newly diagnosed, with disease duration of less than 2 months. The study excluded patients with uncontrolled infections, other autoimmune diseases, pregnancy or lactation. Diagnoses relied on clinical symptoms, serum thyroxine and TRAb, thyroid ultrasound and orbital computed tomography. A first-round RT-PCR of the TCR CDR3 used the HTBI primer set with the Qiagen OneStep RT-PCR kit. Most expanded thyroid clonotypes (frequency above 0.001) were also found in blood, which suggests that blood repertoires may mirror thyroid immune responses. In cross-validation, a model built on a 13 V-J signature told ophthalmopathy apart from stable hyperthyroidism with over 85% sensitivity and about 81% specificity, and in testing the same model reached 80%/75%. In validation, the model predicted progression to ophthalmopathy a median of about 6.5 months before onset, with over 55% sensitivity and roughly 79% specificity. To identify TCR V-J signatures that set the groups apart, the researchers used a discovery cohort of about a hundred patients, made up of under 45 with Graves' ophthalmopathy and some 58 with stable Graves' hyperthyroidism. Prospective prediction of ophthalmopathy was tested in an independent validation cohort of some 19 hyperthyroidism patients and 17 patients who later progressed to ophthalmopathy. The roughly 100 discovery patients were divided at random into training and test sets in a 7:3 ratio. Thyroid tissue and blood T-cell repertoires from roughly six Graves' hyperthyroidism patients were also compared in the study. After blood sampling, hyperthyroidism patients were treated with methimazole at a starting dose of 30 mg daily, and ophthalmopathy patients were treated with high-dose intravenous methylprednisolone. The libraries were constructed in a second round of multiplex PCR and then size-selected and purified. Paired-end sequencing of the libraries was performed with 100 bp reads on an Illumina HiSeq2000. SOAPnuke was used to process the raw data, with reads discarded if the reads contained adapters or uncalled bases, had a mean Phred below 15, or lacked an exact constant-primer or identifier match. COPE v1.2.5 was used to merge the high-quality paired reads, and each unique nucleotide sequence was defined as a clonotype. MiTCR v1.1 was used to align the clonotypes against IMGT TRBV, TRBD and TRBJ reference segments. Analysis was restricted to V-J combinations with a frequency above 0.0001, which covered about 99% of repertoires. The TCS score was defined as F50 (clonal expansion) divided by E x V (chaos), with BLOSUM62-based TCRdist calculated between CDR3 peptides within each V-J. Welch's t-statistics and random forest reduced 500 to 550 V-J features to under 15, which were used in a naive Bayes classifier (R e1071). No statistical method was used to fix the sample size in advance, and group allocation was not hidden from the investigators. According to the paper, TCR Vbeta CDR3 sequencing was carried out on over 130 peripheral blood samples, which came from fewer than 50 ophthalmopathy, roughly 75 hyperthyroidism and roughly 17 progressor patients.

The chain joins TRBV25-1 to TRBJ1-1; the D gene is unclear. The source of this sequence is a man in his forties with Graves disease. Donor details come from another sample of the same person, matched by shared clones. The source material was peripheral blood mononuclear cells (PBMCs), sampled at new diagnosis, from a patient treated with antithyroid drugs. The DNA sequence is TGTGCCAGCAGTGATTTAGGCCAATACACTGAAGCTTTCTTT. It is translated as CASSDLGQYTEAFF.